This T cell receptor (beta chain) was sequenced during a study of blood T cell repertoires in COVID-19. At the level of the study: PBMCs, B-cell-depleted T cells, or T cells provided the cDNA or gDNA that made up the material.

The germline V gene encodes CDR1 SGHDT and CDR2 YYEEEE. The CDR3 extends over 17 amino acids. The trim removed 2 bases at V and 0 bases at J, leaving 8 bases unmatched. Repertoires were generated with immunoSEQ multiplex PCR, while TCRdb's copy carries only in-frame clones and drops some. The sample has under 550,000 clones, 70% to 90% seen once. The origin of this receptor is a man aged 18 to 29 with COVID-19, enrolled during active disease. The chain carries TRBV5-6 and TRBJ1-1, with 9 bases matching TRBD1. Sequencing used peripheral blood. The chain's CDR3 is CASSLGQGPKVNTEAFF. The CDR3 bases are TGTGCCAGCAGCTTAGGACAGGGGCCAAAAGTGAACACTGAAGCTTTCTTT.